These 23 T cell receptor beta chains were all obtained from the same sample, sequenced in a study of cytomegalovirus exposure and HLA in healthy donors. The PCR used 60 Vbeta and 13 Jbeta primers. Repertoires were generated with immunoSEQ multiplex PCR, while TCRdb's copy carries only in-frame clones and drops some. The table records about 94,000 clones, roughly 73% of them present only once. Sequencing input: PBMCs. The origin of the receptors is a woman in her 40s in good health and CMV-seronegative.

This clone was found once. The CDR3 DNA is TGTGCCAGCAGCTCCACAGGGGGCGCAACCTACGAGCAGTACTTC. Residues: CASSSTGGATYEQYF. The chain is built from TRBV11-1 and TRBJ2-7; 9 nucleotides line up with TRBD1. Trimming took 4 bases from V and 2 from J; bases not matched to a gene: 6. Germline lookup yields CDR1 SGHAT and CDR2 FQDESV (reference sequence). This CDR3 has 15 amino acids.

This chain links TRBV7-6 with TRBJ2-3; 7 bases fit TRBD1. The trim removed 0 bases at V and 2 bases at J, leaving 5 bases unmatched. CDR3 length equals 16 residues. CDR1 is SGHVS and CDR2 is FNYEAQ in the germline V gene. The CDR3 loop reads CASSLAARGNTDTQYF. Here the CDR3 DNA reads TGTGCCAGCAGCTTAGCGGCCAGGGGGAACACAGATACGCAGTATTTT.

Regarding this clone: This specimen includes other DNA sequences encoding the same CDR3. Here the CDR3 reads CASSPLRGSNQPQHF. The CDR3 bases are TGTGCCAGCTCACCACTAAGGGGAAGCAATCAGCCCCAGCATTTT. The V gene is TRBV18, the J gene TRBJ1-5, with D possibly matching TRBD1 (5 bases). Between the trimmed V and J ends, which lost 1 base and 1 base, there was a span of 8 bases. The germline V gene encodes CDR1 KGHSH and CDR2 LQKENI. The CDR3 totals 15 residues. Based on the CDR3 plus reference TRBV18 and TRBJ1-5, the full variable domain is NAGVMQNPRHLVRRRGQEARLRCSPMKGHSHVYWYRQLPEEGLKFMVYLQKENIIDESGMPKERFSAEFPKEGPSILRIQQVVRGDSAAYFCASSPLRGSNQPQHFGDGTRLSIL.

The gene calls are TRBV7-6 and TRBJ2-1, with a weak D call TRBD1 (6 bases). CDR1 and CDR2 (germline): SGHVS, FNYEAQ. Trimming took off 1 base at V and 6 bases at J, with 7 bases between the two ends. The CDR3 consists of 13 residues. DNA for the CDR3: TGTGCCAGCAGCTTAGACAGGGTCAATGAGCAGTTCTTC. Encoded protein: CASSLDRVNEQFF.

The V gene is TRBV19, the J gene TRBJ2-2; 11 nucleotides agree with TRBD2. With 8 bases clipped from V and 4 bases from J, the junction kept 9 bases outside the gene matches. The CDR3 consists of 16 residues. CDR1 is LNHDA and CDR2 is SQIVND in the germline V gene (reference sequence). CDR3 nucleotide sequence: TGTGCCAGTTGCCCTAGCGGGGGGTTACTCACCGGGGAGCTGTTTTTT. Amino acid sequence: CASCPSGGLLTGELFF.

The chain recombines TRBV13 with TRBJ2-6; D may be TRBD1 (5 bases). Germline V lookup: CDR1 PRHDT, CDR2 FYEKMQ (reference sequence). V gave up 2 bases and J gave up 0 bases, with 17 bases separating them. The CDR3 extends over 19 amino acids. The CDR3 region is CASSLYRMQGSSGANVLTF. The DNA of the CDR3 is TGTGCCAGCAGCTTATACCGTATGCAGGGTTCCTCTGGGGCCAACGTCCTGACTTTC.

V gene TRBV15 combines with J gene TRBJ2-5; TRBD1 might be the D (7 bases). The CDR3 has 15 residues. Germline assignment: CDR1 LNHNV and CDR2 YYDKDF (reference sequence). Trimming pared 0 bases from V and 6 bases from J, leaving 14 bases between. The CDR3 here is CATSRDQGGWKTQYF. Here the CDR3 DNA reads TGTGCCACCAGCAGAGATCAGGGGGGCTGGAAGACCCAGTACTTC.

The chain has TRBV15 and TRBJ1-2; 9 nucleotides agree with TRBD1. This CDR3 comprises 15 residues. V lost 1 base, J lost 4 bases, and 4 bases stayed unmatched. Germline V gene data show CDR1 as LNHNV and CDR2 as YYDKDF (reference sequence). This chain's CDR3 is CATSRVGTGSYGYTF. CDR3 bases: TGTGCCACCAGCAGAGTAGGGACAGGGTCCTATGGCTACACCTTC. The whole variable domain, remainder taken from reference TRBV15 and TRBJ1-2, is DAMVIQNPRYQVTQFGKPVTLSCSQTLNHNVMYWYQQKSSQAPKLLFHYYDKDFNNEADTPDNFQSRRPNTSFCFLDIRSPGLGDTAMYLCATSRVGTGSYGYTFGSGTRLTVV.

The CDR3 spells CAWSPPTGGRYGYTF. The CDR3 DNA follows: TGTGCCTGGAGTCCCCCGACAGGGGGCCGGTATGGCTACACCTTC. This chain uses TRBV30 with TRBJ1-2; the match to TRBD1 covers 10 bases. Germline V gives CDR1 GTSNPN, CDR2 SVGIG (reference sequence). The junction had 8 bases not matched to a gene; V was cut back by 2 bases and J by 5 bases. CDR3 length: 15 residues.

The chain carries TRBV7-6 and TRBJ1-6; TRBD1 might be the D (6 bases). There are 15 residues in the CDR3. Germline CDR1 and CDR2: SGHVS and FNYEAQ. Deletions cut 5 bases from V and 7 bases from J, with 15 bases between. CDR3 in amino acids: CASSGGGTWNSPLHF. The CDR3 DNA reads TGTGCCAGCAGCGGGGGAGGGACATGGAATTCACCCCTCCACTTT.

The V call is TRBV6-6, the J call TRBJ1-1, with a weak D call TRBD1 (5 bases). The CDR3 extends over 14 amino acids. Trimming pared 7 bases from V and 9 bases from J, leaving 21 bases between. Looked up from germline, CDR1 is MNHNY and CDR2 is SVGAGI (reference sequence). Here the CDR3 DNA reads TGTGCCAGCATTCCCGGGGAGGGGCCGGGAAAAGCTTTCTTT. Its translation is CASIPGEGPGKAFF.

The V call is TRBV13, the J call TRBJ1-4, with TRBD1 matching over 10 bases. There are 15 residues in the CDR3. CDR1 PRHDT and CDR2 FYEKMQ come from the germline V gene (reference sequence). The ends lost 5 bases at V and 7 bases at J; junction bases unmatched: 7. CDR3 residues: CASSLRTGGGEKLFF. DNA of the CDR3: TGTGCCAGCAGCCTCCGGACAGGGGGGGGTGAAAAACTGTTTTTT.

The rearrangement uses TRBV4-1 and TRBJ2-5; D possibly corresponds to TRBD2 (5 bases). The CDR3 contains 14 residues. Germline-derived CDR1 and CDR2 are MGHRA and YSYEKL. The V end was cut by 1 base, the J end by 4 bases, with 10 bases between. CDR3 loop: CASSQGTAGETQYF. CDR3 coding DNA: TGCGCCAGCAGCCAAGGAACGGCGGGAGAGACCCAGTACTTC.

The chain employs TRBV5-1 and TRBJ2-7, with D maybe TRBD2 (6 bases). The CDR3 runs to 13 residues. Germline-derived CDR1 and CDR2 are SGHRS and YFSETQ. Trimming pared 0 bases from V and 7 bases from J, leaving 11 bases between. CDR3 loop: CASSLARGWEQYF. DNA for the CDR3: TGCGCCAGCAGCTTGGCCCGGGGGTGGGAGCAGTACTTC.

This clone has more than one count but fewer than ten. The chain has TRBV18 and TRBJ2-3; 12 bases agree with TRBD2. V trimming: 3 bases; J trimming: 6 bases; junction bases outside the gene matches: 10. The CDR3 is 17 amino acids. The germline gives CDR1 KGHSH, CDR2 LQKENI. CDR3: CASSPRKLAGGLDTQYF. For the CDR3, the DNA is TGTGCCAGCTCACCTCGGAAACTAGCGGGGGGATTGGATACGCAGTATTTT. Looking up the rest from reference TRBV18 and TRBJ2-3 gives the full variable domain: NAGVMQNPRHLVRRRGQEARLRCSPMKGHSHVYWYRQLPEEGLKFMVYLQKENIIDESGMPKERFSAEFPKEGPSILRIQQVVRGDSAAYFCASSPRKLAGGLDTQYFGPGTRLTVL.

This chain links TRBV10-3 with TRBJ1-6; a weak D match, TRBD1 (5 bases). The germline V gene encodes CDR1 ENHRY and CDR2 SYGVKD. The length of the CDR3 is 14 residues. Trimming removed 10 bases from V and 7 bases from J, with 17 bases in between. The CDR3 DNA is TGTGCCAGCGAGCGGGACTCCGGGAATTCACCCCTCCACTTT. Translation: CASERDSGNSPLHF.

The J gene is TRBJ2-7, the V gene TRBV4-3, with TRBD2 identical over 8 bases. This CDR3 has 15 residues. Germline V gene data show CDR1 as LGHNA and CDR2 as YSLEER. V shed 1 base and J 3 bases; nucleotides not matched to a gene: 5. CDR3 in amino acids: CASSQAAGGGYEQYF. CDR3 nucleotide sequence: TGCGCCAGCAGCCAAGCGGCGGGGGGTGGCTACGAGCAGTACTTC.

The rearrangement links TRBV7-3 to TRBJ2-5; tentatively, D is TRBD2 (5 bases). This CDR3 is built from 13 residues. Germline loops: CDR1 SGHTA, CDR2 FQGTGA. V dropped 3 bases and J dropped 3 bases, with 8 bases sitting between them. The DNA for the CDR3 is TGTGCCAGCAGCTTCGGGGTGGAAGAGACCCAGTACTTC. It is translated as CASSFGVEETQYF.

A few counts support this clone. The chain joins TRBV7-2 to TRBJ2-3; 9 nucleotides match TRBD1. CDR1 and CDR2 (germline): SGHTA, FQGNSA. Germline trimming cut 7 bases from V and 2 bases from J; bases unmatched to any gene: 7. This CDR3 spans 15 amino acids. The CDR3 nucleotides are TGTGCCAGCACCTTGACAGGGGGTCCCACAGATACGCAGTATTTT. Its translation is CASTLTGGPTDTQYF.

The chain uses TRBV10-3 and TRBJ1-5, with TRBD1 identical over 9 bases. CDR1 and CDR2 from the germline V gene are ENHRY and SYGVKD. The CDR3 has 15 residues. Unmatched junction bases numbered 4, after V lost 4 bases and J lost 3 bases. The CDR3 spells CAISARTGANQPQHF. DNA of the CDR3: TGTGCCATCAGTGCTCGGACAGGGGCCAATCAGCCCCAGCATTTT.

The CDR3 sequence is CASSSGTSGTEQYF. In DNA, the CDR3 is TGCGCCAGCAGCTCCGGGACTAGCGGAACCGAGCAGTACTTC. V is TRBV5-1 and J is TRBJ2-7, with 11 nucleotides matching TRBD2. The CDR3 length is 14 residues. Germline CDR1 is SGHRS and CDR2 is YFSETQ. V dropped 3 bases and J dropped 6; count of bases not matched to a gene: 5. Supplemented by reference TRBV5-1 and TRBJ2-7, the full variable domain reads KAGVTQTPRYLIKTRGQQVTLSCSPISGHRSVSWYQQTPGQGLQFLFEYFSETQRNKGNFPGRFSGRQFSNSRSEMNVSTLELGDSALYLCASSSGTSGTEQYFGPGTRLTVT.

The chain recombines TRBV5-1 with TRBJ2-1; possible D gene TRBD2, 6 bases. V lost 5 bases and J lost 2, with 14 bases in between. Germline V gives CDR1 SGHRS, CDR2 YFSETQ. CDR3 length: 15 residues. The CDR3 protein is CASRGDSRTYNEQFF. Here the CDR3 DNA reads TGCGCCAGCAGAGGGGACTCCCGTACCTACAATGAGCAGTTCTTC.

The sample holds a few counts of this clone. This chain links TRBV5-8 with TRBJ2-7, with a weak D call TRBD2 (5 bases). This CDR3 has 14 amino acids. Trimming pared 2 bases from V and 1 base from J, leaving 10 bases between. Germline CDR1 is SGHTS and CDR2 is YDEGEE. This chain's CDR3 is CASSFRGDSYEQYF. The CDR3 DNA reads TGTGCCAGCAGCTTCCGGGGAGATTCCTACGAGCAGTACTTC. The full variable domain, completed using reference TRBV5-8 and TRBJ2-7, is EAGVTQSPTHLIKTRGQQATLRCSPISGHTSVYWYQQALGLGLQFLLWYDEGEERNRGNFPPRFSGRQFPNYSSELNVNALELEDSALYLCASSFRGDSYEQYFGPGTRLTVT.